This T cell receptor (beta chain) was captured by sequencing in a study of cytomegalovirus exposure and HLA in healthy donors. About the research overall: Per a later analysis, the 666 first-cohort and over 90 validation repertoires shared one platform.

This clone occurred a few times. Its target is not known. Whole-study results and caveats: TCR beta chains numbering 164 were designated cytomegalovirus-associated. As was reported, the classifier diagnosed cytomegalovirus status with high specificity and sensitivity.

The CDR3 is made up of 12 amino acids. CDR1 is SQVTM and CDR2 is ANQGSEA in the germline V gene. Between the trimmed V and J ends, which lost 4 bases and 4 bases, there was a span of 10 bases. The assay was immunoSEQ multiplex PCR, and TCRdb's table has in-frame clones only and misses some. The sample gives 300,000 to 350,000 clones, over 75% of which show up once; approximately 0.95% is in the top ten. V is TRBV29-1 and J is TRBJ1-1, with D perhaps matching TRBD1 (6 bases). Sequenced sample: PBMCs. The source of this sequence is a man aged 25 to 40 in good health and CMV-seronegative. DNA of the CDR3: TGCAGCGTTGGGACAGAGAGCACTGAAGCTTTCTTT. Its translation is CSVGTESTEAFF.